A single sample gave rise to the 5 T cell receptor beta chains below, sequenced in a study of shared clonotypes between healthy human individuals. Sequencing used immunoSEQ multiplex PCR; TCRdb keeps in-frame clones, though not all of them. The repertoire holds fewer than 2.5 million clones, with 90% to 95% as singletons. Sequencing was performed on naive CD4+ T cells from PBMCs. This sample's subset: CD45RA+ positively selected. These receptors came from a young man in good health. Some clones in this sample may be carry-over from other donors' samples.

V gene TRBV25-1 combines with J gene TRBJ2-6; no clear D. The CDR3 runs to 16 residues. Germline assignment: CDR1 MGHDK and CDR2 SYGVNS. The V end lost 2 bases, the J end lost 0 bases, and 8 bases lay between the germline ends. CDR3 DNA sequence: TGTGCCAGCAGTGAAGCCGGAAACTCTGGGGCCAACGTCCTGACTTTC. Translating gives CASSEAGNSGANVLTF.

V usage is TRBV6-6 and J usage is TRBJ2-7; the match to TRBD2 covers 9 bases. V was clipped by 0 bases and J by 2 bases; unmatched bases: 2. CDR1 is MNHNY and CDR2 is SVGAGI in the germline V gene (reference sequence). The CDR3 consists of 15 residues. As DNA, the CDR3 is TGTGCCAGCAGTTACTCTAGCGGGGGACCCTACGAGCAGTACTTC. Protein product: CASSYSSGGPYEQYF.

J is TRBJ2-7 and V is TRBV20-1; 7 positions agree with TRBD2. CDR1 is DFQATT and CDR2 is SNEGSKA in the germline V gene (reference sequence). V shed 7 bases and J 3 bases; nucleotides not matched to a gene: 3. This CDR3 region has 11 residues. CDR3 nucleotide sequence: TGCAGTGGGCGGGAGCTCTACGAGCAGTACTTC. This translates into CSGRELYEQYF.

This rearrangement joins TRBV5-1 to TRBJ2-1; 12 bases match TRBD2. The ends lost 5 bases at V and 8 bases at J; junction bases unmatched: 5. CDR3 length: 14 residues. Per germline, CDR1 SGHRS and CDR2 YFSETQ. CDR3 loop: CASSTSGRSDEQFF. CDR3 bases: TGCGCCAGCAGTACTAGCGGGAGGTCGGATGAGCAGTTCTTC.

This CDR3 is CASSQGRASAYNEQFF. The CDR3 DNA is TGCGCCAGCAGCCAGGGCAGGGCATCAGCGTACAATGAGCAGTTCTTC. The chain employs TRBV4-3 and TRBJ2-1, with D perhaps matching TRBD1 (5 bases). The CDR3 runs to 16 residues. Germline values: CDR1 LGHNA, CDR2 YSLEER. Trimming pared 3 bases from V and 4 bases from J, leaving 16 bases between.